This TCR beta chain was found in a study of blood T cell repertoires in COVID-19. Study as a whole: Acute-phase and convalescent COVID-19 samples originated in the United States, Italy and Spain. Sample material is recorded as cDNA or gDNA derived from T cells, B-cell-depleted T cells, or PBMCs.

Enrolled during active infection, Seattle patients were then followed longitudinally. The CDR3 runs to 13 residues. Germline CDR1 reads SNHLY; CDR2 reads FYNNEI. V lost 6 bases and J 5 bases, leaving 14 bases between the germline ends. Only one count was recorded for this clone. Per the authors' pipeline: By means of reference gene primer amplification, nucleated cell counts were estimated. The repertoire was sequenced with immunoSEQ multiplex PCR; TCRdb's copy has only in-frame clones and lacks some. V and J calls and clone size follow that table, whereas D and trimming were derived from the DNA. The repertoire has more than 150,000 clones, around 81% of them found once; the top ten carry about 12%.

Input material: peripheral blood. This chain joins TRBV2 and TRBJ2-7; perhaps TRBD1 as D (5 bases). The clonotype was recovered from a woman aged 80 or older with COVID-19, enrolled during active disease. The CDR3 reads CASRGAVIDEQYF. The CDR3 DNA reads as TGTGCCAGCAGAGGGGCAGTGATCGACGAGCAGTACTTC.